The 23 T cell receptor beta chains presented below share a single source sample, sequenced in a study of T cell responses to AZD1222 COVID-19 vaccine. Data came from immunoSEQ multiplex PCR; TCRdb stores just in-frame clones and leaves some out. The table shows more than 95,000 clones, with more than 85% occurring only once. Here the sequenced sample was peripheral blood, taken on day 0 of AZD1222 vaccination. Receptor source: an adult in good health.

The rearrangement uses TRBV5-1 and TRBJ1-4, with a weak D call TRBD1 (5 bases). CDR1 and CDR2 (germline): SGHRS, YFSETQ. This CDR3 is built from 15 residues. V lost 3 bases and J lost 8, with 17 bases in between. The CDR3 bases are TGCGCCAGCAGCTCCCTTGGCAGGGTTCAGGAAAAACTGTTTTTT. It encodes CASSSLGRVQEKLFF.

This chain links TRBV4-1 with TRBJ2-1; 8 bases are a match to TRBD2. Germline V gives CDR1 MGHRA, CDR2 YSYEKL. The trim removed 0 bases at V and 5 bases at J, leaving 6 bases unmatched. The CDR3 sequence is 16 residues long. The CDR3 protein is CASSQEREGVNNEQFF. Written as DNA, the CDR3 is TGCGCCAGCAGCCAAGAACGGGAGGGTGTCAACAATGAGCAGTTCTTC.

This chain connects TRBV4-1 to TRBJ1-2; 8 nucleotides agree with TRBD1. The germline V gene has CDR1 MGHRA and CDR2 YSYEKL. The CDR3 contains 15 residues. After removal of 0 bases from V and 6 bases from J, the junction contained 6 bases not matched to a gene. The CDR3 DNA reads as TGCGCCAGCAGCCAAGAAGTAGGACAGGGTGATGGCTACACCTTC. Encoded protein: CASSQEVGQGDGYTF.

The count of this clone is one. The chain joins TRBV19 to TRBJ1-2; no definite D call. V was shortened by 8 bases and J by 0 bases, with 4 bases between the two germline ends. Germline V lookup: CDR1 LNHDA, CDR2 SQIVND (reference sequence). This CDR3 spans 11 amino acids. The CDR3 sequence: CASATNYGYTF. DNA of the CDR3: TGTGCCAGTGCAACTAACTATGGCTACACCTTC.

This clone was recorded once. The gene calls are TRBV11-3 and TRBJ2-1, with 8 bases matching TRBD2. The CDR3 has 16 residues. V was clipped by 3 bases and J by 6 bases; unmatched bases: 10. Germline-derived CDR1 and CDR2 are SGHNT and YENEEA. Here the CDR3 DNA reads TGTGCCAGCAGCTTGCTTCCGGGACTAGTGGGCAATGAGCAGTTCTTC. Amino acid sequence: CASSLLPGLVGNEQFF.

The gene calls are TRBV10-3 and TRBJ1-1; D is undetermined. The germline V and J ends were trimmed by 6 bases and 7 bases, with 18 bases remaining between them. CDR3 length: 14 residues. Germline lookup yields CDR1 ENHRY and CDR2 SYGVKD. The CDR3 DNA reads TGTGCCATCAGCCCCGGGTCCGGGAGTGGTGAAGCTTTCTTT. Its protein product is CAISPGSGSGEAFF.

The chain has TRBV6-2 or TRBV6-3 and TRBJ2-5; D not certain. Germline-derived CDR1 and CDR2 are MNHEY and SVGEGT. This CDR3 region has 13 residues. With 2 bases removed from V and 5 bases from J, the gap between germline ends came to 9 bases. This chain's CDR3 is CASSYVTRETQYF. CDR3 nucleotides: TGTGCCAGCAGTTACGTCACACGGGAGACCCAGTACTTC.

The chain carries TRBV21-1 and TRBJ2-2; the table assigns TRBD1, which was not confirmed against the DNA. TRBV21-1 is listed as a pseudogene. This CDR3 has 15 residues. The CDR3 nucleotides read TGTGCCAGCAGCAGGGACAGGGAGAACACCGGGGAGCTGTTTTTT. Encoded protein: CASSRDRENTGELFF.

The gene calls are TRBV10-1 and TRBJ2-7; 10 positions agree with TRBD2. This CDR3 region has 15 residues. V was pared by 4 bases and J by 2 bases, with 5 bases of the junction left unmatched. Germline V CDR1 and CDR2: WNHNN, SYGVQD (reference sequence). For the CDR3, the DNA is TGCGCCAGCAGTGTACTAGCGGGACTCCCCTACGAGCAGTACTTC. Amino acid sequence: CASSVLAGLPYEQYF.

This clone has just one count. This chain links TRBV7-9 with TRBJ1-2; 8 bases agree with TRBD1. There are 14 residues in the CDR3. The V segment lost 5 bases and the J segment 4 bases; nucleotides outside the gene matches: 6. Germline loops: CDR1 SEHNR, CDR2 FQNEAQ (reference sequence). Written as DNA, the CDR3 is TGTGCCAGCAGCCGCGGGACAGGCTCCTATGGCTACACCTTC. Protein product: CASSRGTGSYGYTF.

This rearrangement joins TRBV18 to TRBJ2-1; TRBD2 matches at 8 bases. The CDR3 covers 14 residues. V was clipped by 6 bases and J by 2 bases; unmatched bases: 3. Germline loops: CDR1 KGHSH, CDR2 LQKENI. The DNA of the CDR3 is TGTGCCAGCTCCATAGCGGGAACCTACAATGAGCAGTTCTTC. Amino acids: CASSIAGTYNEQFF.

The chain combines TRBV12-5 with TRBJ1-1, with TRBD1 identical over 7 bases. The CDR3 is 16 amino acids. Germline CDR1 and CDR2: LGHNT and FRNRAP. The ends lost 5 bases at V and 4 bases at J; junction bases unmatched: 13. The CDR3 reads CASGPRTGTKSTEAFF. CDR3 DNA: TGTGCTAGTGGTCCTCGGACAGGTACCAAAAGCACTGAAGCTTTCTTT.

The chain has TRBV7-2 and TRBJ1-2; 12 nucleotides match TRBD1. The germline gives CDR1 SGHTA, CDR2 FQGNSA. This CDR3 is built from 16 residues. The ends lost 3 bases at V and 1 base at J; junction bases unmatched: 3. CDR3 DNA sequence: TGTGCCAGCAGCTTCGGGGACAGGGGGCTTAACTATGGCTACACCTTC. Translation: CASSFGDRGLNYGYTF.

V is TRBV4-3 and J is TRBJ2-3; 12 bases agree with TRBD2. CDR3 length: 17 amino acids. From germline, CDR1 is LGHNA and CDR2 YSLEER. V trimming: 4 bases; J trimming: 2 bases; junction bases outside the gene matches: 7. Here the CDR3 DNA reads TGCGCCAGCAGCCGGAAGGGACTAGCGGGCGACACAGATACGCAGTATTTT. As protein: CASSRKGLAGDTDTQYF.

This chain links TRBV29-1 with TRBJ2-3; 10 bases line up with TRBD2. Germline V gene sequence: CDR1 SQVTM, CDR2 ANQGSEA. V shed 5 bases and J 4 bases; nucleotides not matched to a gene: 6. The CDR3 is 14 amino acids. CDR3 in DNA: TGCAGCGTTCGGGCTAGCGGGAGCCCAGATACGCAGTATTTT. Protein product: CSVRASGSPDTQYF.

This clone appeared once. The chain is built from TRBV5-5 and TRBJ1-5, with TRBD1 identical over 7 bases. J gave up 0 bases and V 4 bases, and 16 bases lay outside the gene matches. The germline V gene has CDR1 SGHKS and CDR2 YYEKEE (reference sequence). This CDR3 spans 19 amino acids. This chain's CDR3 is CASSTDRELFHDSNQPQHF. CDR3 nucleotide sequence: TGTGCCAGCAGCACCGACAGGGAACTTTTTCACGATAGCAATCAGCCCCAGCATTTT.

This chain connects TRBV18 to TRBJ2-3; 8 bases match TRBD2. The V and J ends lost 3 bases and 1 base, in that order; junction bases with no gene match: 6. The length of the CDR3 is 16 residues. CDR1 is KGHSH and CDR2 is LQKENI in the germline V gene. DNA of the CDR3: TGTGCCAGCTCACCCGGGGGGGGGACTCGCACAGATACGCAGTATTTT. Its translation is CASSPGGGTRTDTQYF.

This clone is a singleton in its sample. In DNA form, the CDR3 reads TGTGCCAGCTCACTTAACCGGGACAGGACTATGGGCTACACCTTC. Its protein product is CASSLNRDRTMGYTF. V is TRBV18 and J is TRBJ1-2, with 8 nucleotides matching TRBD1. CDR1 is KGHSH and CDR2 is LQKENI in the germline V gene. This CDR3 has 15 residues. Trimming cost V 4 bases and J 8 bases; bases outside gene matches: 12.

The CDR3 DNA reads TGTGCCAGTAGTAAAACCCAGGGGACAGGTTTGCCCTCTGGGGCCAACGTCCTGACTTTC. Its translation is CASSKTQGTGLPSGANVLTF. The rearrangement uses TRBV19 and TRBJ2-6, with 8 bases fitting TRBD1. Per the germline V gene, CDR1 is LNHDA and CDR2 is SQIVND (reference sequence). The CDR3 totals 20 residues. J lost 0 bases, V lost 4 bases, and 14 bases had no gene match.

The chain couples TRBV19 to TRBJ1-5, with D unclear. Trimming stripped 11 bases from V and 1 base from J, with 15 bases between. This CDR3 is 14 amino acids long. Per the germline V gene, CDR1 is LNHDA and CDR2 is SQIVND (reference sequence). This CDR3 reads CAVRAPLSNQPQHF. DNA of the CDR3: TGTGCCGTCCGGGCCCCCCTAAGCAATCAGCCCCAGCATTTT.

The rearrangement joins TRBV7-2 to TRBJ2-7, with 7 bases lining up with TRBD2. The V gene end was trimmed by 6 bases and the J gene end by 5 bases; junction bases not matched to a gene: 7. The CDR3 extends over 13 amino acids. CDR1 and CDR2 (germline): SGHTA, FQGNSA. The CDR3 region has the DNA TGTGCCAGCAGGGCTAGCGGCTGGAACGAGCAGTACTTC. This sequence encodes CASRASGWNEQYF.

The chain is built from TRBV5-6 and TRBJ1-4, with 10 bases fitting TRBD1. Germline V gene lookup returns CDR1 SGHDT and CDR2 YYEEEE. The CDR3 contains 17 residues. V gave up 2 bases and J gave up 8 bases; unmatched junction bases: 12. CDR3 bases: TGTGCCAGCAGCTTTGAGGGACAGGGGAGGCCTTGGGAAAAACTGTTTTTT. Translated, it gives CASSFEGQGRPWEKLFF.

This clone was detected ten times or more. The genes are TRBV3-1 (or the pseudogene TRBV3-2) and TRBJ1-1; D call uncertain. The germline gives CDR1 LGHDT, CDR2 YNNKEL (reference sequence). V lost 3 bases, J lost 9 bases, and 11 bases lay in between. The CDR3 runs to 12 residues. The CDR3 coding sequence is TGTGCCAGCAGCCATGTAATGGGGAAAGCTTTCTTT. This gives the protein CASSHVMGKAFF.